These T cell receptor beta chains were read from a single sample in a study of T cell responses to AZD1222 COVID-19 vaccine. Here immunoSEQ multiplex PCR was the method, and the copy in TCRdb shows in-frame clones only, minus some. The sample comprises 57,000 or so clones, more than 80% of which are singletons, and approximately 19% rests with the top ten. The starting material was peripheral blood, obtained on day 0 of MenACWY control vaccination. These TCRs come from an adult in good health. Both conserved end residues are part of each CDR3. Fields, in order: clone size, V gene, D gene, CDR3 length, J gene, CDR3 DNA, CDR3 protein. A D gene is named only where the DNA matches it firmly. For some rows the clone size is stated as once, few or many, or as a class when expanded; others skip it.

clone size: .
V gene: TRBV6-1
D gene: .
CDR3 length: 13
J gene: TRBJ1-5
CDR3 DNA: TGTGCCAGCAGCCCCACCAGGGATCAGCCCCAGCATTTT
CDR3 protein: CASSPTRDQPQHF

clone size: .
V gene: TRBV5-1
D gene: .
CDR3 length: 14
J gene: TRBJ2-6
CDR3 DNA: TGCGCCAGCGGCCCTTTCTCTGGGGCCAACGTCCTGACTTTC
CDR3 protein: CASGPFSGANVLTF

clone size: few
V gene: TRBV20-1
D gene: .
CDR3 length: 15
J gene: TRBJ1-6
CDR3 DNA: TGCAGTGCTAGTTTTACGGGGGATGGTAATTCACCCCTCCACTTT
CDR3 protein: CSASFTGDGNSPLHF

clone size: few
V gene: TRBV1
D gene: .
CDR3 length: 15
J gene: TRBJ1-5
CDR3 DNA: TGCACCAGCAGCCCCCGGACACTGGATTGGGGGGCCCAGCATTTT
CDR3 protein: CTSSPRTLDWGAQHF

clone size: .
V gene: TRBV6-1
D gene: .
CDR3 length: 14
J gene: TRBJ1-2
CDR3 DNA: TGTGCCAGCAGTGAGGGGACGGCGAACTATGGCTACACCTTC
CDR3 protein: CASSEGTANYGYTF

clone size: once
V gene: TRBV6-2/TRBV6-3
D gene: TRBD2
CDR3 length: 16
J gene: TRBJ2-1
CDR3 DNA: TGTGCCAGCAGTCGTAAACTAGCGGCGCTCGGGAATGAGCAGTTCTTC
CDR3 protein: CASSRKLAALGNEQFF

clone size: once
V gene: TRBV7-9
D gene: .
CDR3 length: 13
J gene: TRBJ2-2
CDR3 DNA: TGTGCCAGCAGCTTATCAGCCACCGGGGAGCTGTTTTTT
CDR3 protein: CASSLSATGELFF

clone size: once
V gene: TRBV30
D gene: TRBD1
CDR3 length: 14
J gene: TRBJ2-7
CDR3 DNA: TGTGCCTGGTTGGGGGGACAGGGCTTCTACGAGCAGTACTTC
CDR3 protein: CAWLGGQGFYEQYF

clone size: .
V gene: TRBV3-1/TRBV3-2
D gene: TRBD1
CDR3 length: 15
J gene: TRBJ1-2
CDR3 DNA: TGTGCCAGCAGCCCTTCGGACAGGGGAGGCTATGGCTACACCTTC
CDR3 protein: CASSPSDRGGYGYTF

clone size: .
V gene: TRBV5-1
D gene: .
CDR3 length: 12
J gene: TRBJ2-1
CDR3 DNA: TGCGCCAGCAGCTTGGACTGGGGTGAGCAGTTCTTC
CDR3 protein: CASSLDWGEQFF

clone size: .
V gene: TRBV19
D gene: .
CDR3 length: 12
J gene: TRBJ1-2
CDR3 DNA: TGTGCCAGTAGTATAGAGGGTTTCGGCTACACCTTC
CDR3 protein: CASSIEGFGYTF

clone size: .
V gene: TRBV28
D gene: TRBD2
CDR3 length: 16
J gene: TRBJ2-2
CDR3 DNA: TGTGCCAGCAGCACGTCAGCGGGAGAGGGCACCGGGGAGCTGTTTTTT
CDR3 protein: CASSTSAGEGTGELFF

clone size: .
V gene: TRBV7-2
D gene: TRBD1
CDR3 length: 15
J gene: TRBJ1-2
CDR3 DNA: TGTGCCAGCAGCCCCCAGGGGGTCGGAGACTATGGCTACACCTTC
CDR3 protein: CASSPQGVGDYGYTF

clone size: .
V gene: TRBV18
D gene: .
CDR3 length: 12
J gene: TRBJ1-2
CDR3 DNA: TGCGCCAGCGGTACTCGGGACGGGAGCTACACCTTC
CDR3 protein: CASGTRDGSYTF

clone size: .
V gene: TRBV18
D gene: .
CDR3 length: 15
J gene: TRBJ1-2
CDR3 DNA: TGTGCCAGCTCACCACCGGAAGCCACTATGGGAGGCTACACCTTC
CDR3 protein: CASSPPEATMGGYTF

clone size: .
V gene: TRBV5-5
D gene: .
CDR3 length: 14
J gene: TRBJ1-1
CDR3 DNA: TGTGCCAGCAGCTTATGGGGGGCTGGCACTGAAGCTTTCTTT
CDR3 protein: CASSLWGAGTEAFF

clone size: .
V gene: TRBV19
D gene: TRBD1
CDR3 length: 14
J gene: TRBJ2-4
CDR3 DNA: TGTGCCAGTAGCTCCGAGACAGGGTTGGGCATTCAGTACTTC
CDR3 protein: CASSSETGLGIQYF

clone size: .
V gene: TRBV20-1
D gene: .
CDR3 length: 14
J gene: TRBJ2-2
CDR3 DNA: TGCAGTGCTAGTAGTACTTTTAACACCGGGGAGCTGTTTTTT
CDR3 protein: CSASSTFNTGELFF

clone size: .
V gene: TRBV5-1
D gene: .
CDR3 length: 15
J gene: TRBJ1-1
CDR3 DNA: TGCGCCAGCAGCTTGGATTCGGGGGGTGACACTGAAGCTTTCTTT
CDR3 protein: CASSLDSGGDTEAFF

clone size: .
V gene: TRBV5-8
D gene: .
CDR3 length: 16
J gene: TRBJ2-3
CDR3 DNA: TGTGCCAGCAGCGTAGAGACAGGGGAGGGAACAGATACGCAGTATTTT
CDR3 protein: CASSVETGEGTDTQYF

clone size: .
V gene: TRBV5-1
D gene: .
CDR3 length: 13
J gene: TRBJ2-1
CDR3 DNA: TGCGCCAGCAGCTCCGGAACCGTTGATGAGCAGTTCTTC
CDR3 protein: CASSSGTVDEQFF

clone size: .
V gene: TRBV6-6
D gene: .
CDR3 length: 12
J gene: TRBJ2-7
CDR3 DNA: TGTGCCAGCAGTTACCCCGGTTACGAGCAGTACTTC
CDR3 protein: CASSYPGYEQYF

clone size: .
V gene: TRBV10-1
D gene: TRBD1
CDR3 length: 15
J gene: TRBJ2-7
CDR3 DNA: TGCGCCAGCAGTGAGTCAGGGACAGGGGGCTACGAGCAGTACTTC
CDR3 protein: CASSESGTGGYEQYF

clone size: .
V gene: TRBV9
D gene: .
CDR3 length: 14
J gene: TRBJ2-1
CDR3 DNA: TGTGCCAGCAGCGACCGAAGGGGGACCGATGAGCAGTTCTTC
CDR3 protein: CASSDRRGTDEQFF

clone size: .
V gene: TRBV30
D gene: .
CDR3 length: 14
J gene: TRBJ1-3
CDR3 DNA: TGTGCCTGGTCCAGGGGAGGCTCTGGAAACACCATATATTTT
CDR3 protein: CAWSRGGSGNTIYF

clone size: once
V gene: TRBV28
D gene: TRBD2
CDR3 length: 14
J gene: TRBJ2-7
CDR3 DNA: TGTGCCAGCGCGGGACTAACGGGATCCTACGAGCAGTACTTC
CDR3 protein: CASAGLTGSYEQYF

clone size: .
V gene: TRBV6-4
D gene: TRBD1
CDR3 length: 18
J gene: TRBJ2-7
CDR3 DNA: TGTGCCAGCAGTGTCTCCCTTTTGGACAGGGGGAGCTCCTACGAGCAGTACTTC
CDR3 protein: CASSVSLLDRGSSYEQYF

clone size: .
V gene: TRBV6-1
D gene: .
CDR3 length: 16
J gene: TRBJ1-2
CDR3 DNA: TGTGCCAGCAGTGACGTTAGGACTTCCTCTAACTATGGCTACACCTTC
CDR3 protein: CASSDVRTSSNYGYTF

clone size: .
V gene: TRBV28
D gene: .
CDR3 length: 15
J gene: TRBJ1-1
CDR3 DNA: TGTGCCAGCAGTTTACAGGGGCAGGGGCACACTGAAGCTTTCTTT
CDR3 protein: CASSLQGQGHTEAFF

clone size: .
V gene: TRBV27
D gene: .
CDR3 length: 13
J gene: TRBJ2-1
CDR3 DNA: TGTGCCAGCAGTTTATTGGGCTACAATGAGCAGTTCTTC
CDR3 protein: CASSLLGYNEQFF

clone size: .
V gene: TRBV5-4
D gene: .
CDR3 length: 13
J gene: TRBJ1-1
CDR3 DNA: TGTGCCAGCAGGGAAGAGGGGAACACTGAAGCTTTCTTT
CDR3 protein: CASREEGNTEAFF

clone size: few
V gene: TRBV6-5
D gene: .
CDR3 length: 15
J gene: TRBJ1-4
CDR3 DNA: TGTGCCAGCAGTTACGCTTCCGGGGGTAATGAAAAACTGTTTTTT
CDR3 protein: CASSYASGGNEKLFF

clone size: .
V gene: TRBV19
D gene: .
CDR3 length: 15
J gene: TRBJ1-6
CDR3 DNA: TGTGCCAGTACCGTGGGGCATGCCTATAATTCACCCCTCCACTTT
CDR3 protein: CASTVGHAYNSPLHF

clone size: .
V gene: TRBV24-1
D gene: TRBD1
CDR3 length: 16
J gene: TRBJ2-7
CDR3 DNA: TGTGCCACCAGTGATCCAGGACGACAGGGGTTCGACGAGCAGTACTTC
CDR3 protein: CATSDPGRQGFDEQYF

clone size: .
V gene: TRBV29-1
D gene: TRBD2
CDR3 length: 14
J gene: TRBJ2-3
CDR3 DNA: TGCAGCTTTTCCACCGGGACTAGGGGGGATACGCAGTATTTT
CDR3 protein: CSFSTGTRGDTQYF

clone size: .
V gene: TRBV28
D gene: .
CDR3 length: 16
J gene: TRBJ2-1
CDR3 DNA: TGTGCCAGCAGTTTAGGGGAGCGGCCTCTTCGCAATGAGCAGTTCTTC
CDR3 protein: CASSLGERPLRNEQFF

clone size: .
V gene: TRBV6-5
D gene: .
CDR3 length: 15
J gene: TRBJ1-6
CDR3 DNA: TGTGCCAGCAGTCGAGGACAGCTTGGCAATTCACCCCTCCACTTT
CDR3 protein: CASSRGQLGNSPLHF

clone size: once
V gene: TRBV23-1
D gene: TRBD2
CDR3 length: 16
J gene: TRBJ2-7
CDR3 DNA: TGCGCCAGCAGTCAATTGAGGACTAGCGGCTCCTACGAGCAGTACTTC
CDR3 protein: CASSQLRTSGSYEQYF

clone size: .
V gene: TRBV7-2
D gene: TRBD2
CDR3 length: 13
J gene: TRBJ2-2
CDR3 DNA: TGTGCCAGCAGCCTTAGCGGGACCGGGGAGCTGTTTTTT
CDR3 protein: CASSLSGTGELFF

clone size: .
V gene: TRBV21-1
D gene: .
CDR3 length: 15
J gene: TRBJ2-2
CDR3 DNA: TGTGCCAGCAGCAATCTGGGGGGAGGGACCGGGGAGCTGTTTTTT
CDR3 protein: CASSNLGGGTGELFF

clone size: .
V gene: TRBV6-5
D gene: TRBD2
CDR3 length: 15
J gene: TRBJ2-1
CDR3 DNA: TGTGCCAGCATTCTTTTGGGAGGGCCTGGCAATGAGCAGTTCTTC
CDR3 protein: CASILLGGPGNEQFF

clone size: .
V gene: TRBV18
D gene: .
CDR3 length: 13
J gene: TRBJ1-4
CDR3 DNA: TGTGCCAGCTCACCACCCCCAAATGAAAAACTGTTTTTT
CDR3 protein: CASSPPPNEKLFF

clone size: few
V gene: TRBV5-4
D gene: TRBD2
CDR3 length: 12
J gene: TRBJ2-1
CDR3 DNA: TGTGCCAGCAGCTTGGTTGCGGGAGGAATGTTCTTC
CDR3 protein: CASSLVAGGMFF

clone size: few
V gene: TRBV19
D gene: .
CDR3 length: 13
J gene: TRBJ2-5
CDR3 DNA: TGTGCCAGTAGGAGGGGACACCAAGAGACCCAGTACTTC
CDR3 protein: CASRRGHQETQYF

clone size: .
V gene: TRBV3-1/TRBV3-2
D gene: TRBD1
CDR3 length: 15
J gene: TRBJ2-1
CDR3 DNA: TGTGCCAGCAGACACGGACAGGTCCCCTACAATGAGCAGTTCTTC
CDR3 protein: CASRHGQVPYNEQFF

clone size: .
V gene: TRBV3-1/TRBV3-2
D gene: .
CDR3 length: 13
J gene: TRBJ2-7
CDR3 DNA: TGTGCCAGCAGCCACGAGGCTCGTTACGAGCAGTACTTC
CDR3 protein: CASSHEARYEQYF

clone size: .
V gene: TRBV5-1
D gene: TRBD1
CDR3 length: 14
J gene: TRBJ2-5
CDR3 DNA: TGCGCCAGCAGCGGGACAGGGGGGCAAGAGACCCAGTACTTC
CDR3 protein: CASSGTGGQETQYF

clone size: .
V gene: TRBV27
D gene: .
CDR3 length: 15
J gene: TRBJ2-7
CDR3 DNA: TGTGCCAGCAGTTTATCCCCGGGGGCCTTTTACGAGCAGTACTTC
CDR3 protein: CASSLSPGAFYEQYF

clone size: .
V gene: TRBV19
D gene: .
CDR3 length: 14
J gene: TRBJ2-3
CDR3 DNA: TGTGCCAGTACTGGATCCGTCTCCACAGATACGCAGTATTTT
CDR3 protein: CASTGSVSTDTQYF

clone size: .
V gene: TRBV7-9
D gene: .
CDR3 length: 14
J gene: TRBJ2-7
CDR3 DNA: TGTGCCAGCAGCTTAGCTTCCCCAGCCTACGAGCAGTACTTC
CDR3 protein: CASSLASPAYEQYF

clone size: .
V gene: TRBV7-9
D gene: .
CDR3 length: 13
J gene: TRBJ1-4
CDR3 DNA: TGTGCCAGCAGCCAGACAGCTAATGAAAAACTGTTTTTT
CDR3 protein: CASSQTANEKLFF